This entry lists 26 T cell receptor beta chains sequenced from one sample in a study of blood T cell repertoires in COVID-19. The method was immunoSEQ multiplex PCR; TCRdb's version includes in-frame clones alone and lacks a portion of them. The repertoire holds under 250,000 clones, around 83% seen once, with about 8.9% in the top ten. Sequencing was done on a sample of peripheral blood. The origin of the receptors is a woman aged 45 to 65 with acute or convalescent COVID-19.

In this sample, this clone turned up a few times. The chain carries TRBV9 and TRBJ2-5; 7 bases map to TRBD2. This CDR3 has 15 amino acids. Losses at the gene ends were 0 bases for V and 4 bases for J; bases not matched to a gene: 6. Germline V gene data show CDR1 as SGDLS and CDR2 as YYNGEE. DNA for the CDR3: TGTGCCAGCAGCGTAGCGGCGGGAGTCATAGAGACCCAGTACTTC. It yields the protein CASSVAAGVIETQYF.

The rearrangement joins TRBV28 to TRBJ1-2; D call uncertain. CDR1 is MDHEN and CDR2 is SYDVKM in the germline V gene. Trimming removed 7 bases from V and 3 bases from J, with 9 bases in between. The CDR3 is 12 amino acids. CDR3 residues: CASNREDYGYTF. CDR3 coding DNA: TGTGCCAGCAACCGGGAGGACTATGGCTACACCTTC.

There are many counts of this clone. The V gene is TRBV19, the J gene TRBJ2-2; possibly TRBD1 for D (6 bases). V gave up 8 bases and J gave up 0 bases, with 13 bases separating them. CDR3 length equals 15 residues. Germline V gene lookup returns CDR1 LNHDA and CDR2 SQIVND (reference sequence). The CDR3 region has the DNA TGTGCCAGTGGGGGCAGGGCCGCGAACACCGGGGAGCTGTTTTTT. It translates to CASGGRAANTGELFF.

This clone has only a few counts. The CDR3 loop reads CASSLEGTSGRVQYF. The CDR3 DNA reads as TGTGCCAGCAGCTTAGAGGGGACTAGCGGGAGGGTGCAGTACTTC. The chain couples TRBV7-2 to TRBJ2-7, with 16 bases lining up with TRBD2. Losses at the gene ends were 1 base for V and 9 bases for J; bases not matched to a gene: 3. This CDR3 spans 15 amino acids. The V gene's germline CDR1 is SGHTA and CDR2 FQGNSA.

The chain couples TRBV6-5 to TRBJ2-1; D is possibly TRBD2 (6 bases). Germline V CDR1 and CDR2: MNHEY, SVGAGI. The CDR3 runs to 14 residues. Trimming shortened V by 2 bases and J by 5 bases, and 10 bases separated the two germline ends. CDR3 coding DNA: TGTGCCAGCAGTTACATAGGCGGGGACAATGAGCAGTTCTTC. It is translated as CASSYIGGDNEQFF.

This clone showed up just a few times. The chain links TRBV5-6 to TRBJ1-1, with 8 bases identical to TRBD1. From germline, CDR1 is SGHDT and CDR2 YYEEEE. V was clipped by 3 bases and J by 1 base; unmatched bases: 2. The CDR3 contains 14 residues. The CDR3 DNA follows: TGTGCCAGCAGCTGGGACAGGACGAACACTGAAGCTTTCTTT. It codes for CASSWDRTNTEAFF.

The rearrangement uses TRBV5-1 and TRBJ2-1, with 10 nucleotides matching TRBD2. The germline V gene has CDR1 SGHRS and CDR2 YFSETQ. J was trimmed by 7 bases and V by 7 bases; bases with no gene match: 5. The CDR3 is 13 amino acids. CDR3 sequence reads: CASASGSGNEQFF. CDR3 DNA sequence: TGCGCCAGCGCTAGCGGGAGTGGTAATGAGCAGTTCTTC.

The CDR3 here is CSAKGRDEQFF. In nucleotides, the CDR3 is TGCAGTGCCAAGGGGAGGGATGAGCAGTTCTTC. This chain connects TRBV20-1 to TRBJ2-1, with 7 bases aligning to TRBD2. The ends lost 6 bases at V and 8 bases at J; junction bases unmatched: 4. Looked up from germline, CDR1 is DFQATT and CDR2 is SNEGSKA (reference sequence). The CDR3 runs 11 residues.

J is TRBJ2-4 and V is TRBV10-2, with 10 nucleotides matching TRBD2. The V segment lost 5 bases and the J segment 8 bases; nucleotides outside the gene matches: 9. The germline gives CDR1 WSHSY, CDR2 SAAADI. The CDR3 is made up of 15 amino acids. The CDR3 region is CASSWTSGQTDIQYF. For the CDR3, the DNA is TGCGCCAGCAGTTGGACTAGCGGTCAGACGGACATTCAGTACTTC.

The chain employs TRBV10-2 and TRBJ2-1; 10 positions agree with TRBD2. V lost 6 bases and J lost 1; bases outside the gene matches: 6. Germline CDR1 and CDR2: WSHSY and SAAADI. The CDR3 has 16 amino acids. Here the CDR3 reads CASSPSGSKSYNEQFF. The CDR3 DNA reads TGCGCCAGCAGCCCTAGCGGGAGTAAGTCCTACAATGAGCAGTTCTTC.

The chain links TRBV7-2 to TRBJ2-7; D is perhaps TRBD1 (6 bases). Germline V gives CDR1 SGHTA, CDR2 FQGNSA. Trimming took off 5 bases at V and 2 bases at J, with 10 bases between the two ends. The CDR3 runs 13 residues. The CDR3 coding sequence is TGTGCCAGCAGCGTGGACAGTGCCTACGAGCAGTACTTC. This translates into CASSVDSAYEQYF.

The CDR3 coding sequence is TGTGCCAGCAGGCAAGGGACATCAGGGGCCCAGTACTTC. Translation gives CASRQGTSGAQYF. The chain links TRBV28 to TRBJ2-5, with a possible D match to TRBD1 (6 bases). V dropped 6 bases and J dropped 9 bases, with 17 bases sitting between them. The CDR3 is made up of 13 amino acids. Germline assignment: CDR1 MDHEN and CDR2 SYDVKM. The whole variable domain, remainder taken from reference TRBV28 and TRBJ2-5, is DVKVTQSSRYLVKRTGEKVFLECVQDMDHENMFWYRQDPGLGLRLIYFSYDVKMKEKGDIPEGYSVSREKKERFSLILESASTNQTSMYLCASRQGTSGAQYFGPGTRLLVL.

V is TRBV2 and J is TRBJ2-1; 7 nucleotides agree with TRBD2. The CDR3 consists of 15 residues. V shed 7 bases and J 3 bases; nucleotides not matched to a gene: 9. CDR1 and CDR2 (germline): SNHLY, FYNNEI. This CDR3 reads CASIVGLAVYNEQFF. The CDR3 DNA reads as TGTGCCAGCATAGTTGGGCTAGCGGTCTACAATGAGCAGTTCTTC. Together with reference TRBV2 and TRBJ2-1, the CDR3 gives the full variable domain: EPEVTQTPSHQVTQMGQEVILRCVPISNHLYFYWYRQILGQKVEFLVSFYNNEISEKSEIFDDQFSVERPDGSNFTLKIRSTKLEDSAMYFCASIVGLAVYNEQFFGPGTRLTVL.

This clone was observed once. CDR3 sequence (DNA): TGCGCCAGCAGCTTGGCCCCGACAGGGAACGAGGATACGCAGTATTTT. Translation: CASSLAPTGNEDTQYF. The chain recombines TRBV5-1 with TRBJ2-3, with 7 bases fitting TRBD1. The CDR3 sequence is 16 residues long. The V gene end was trimmed by 0 bases and the J gene end by 6 bases; junction bases not matched to a gene: 10. Germline V gives CDR1 SGHRS, CDR2 YFSETQ.

The chain couples TRBV7-8 to TRBJ2-2; D gene ambiguous. V dropped 2 bases and J dropped 6 bases, with 7 bases sitting between them. Germline V gene sequence: CDR1 SGHVS, CDR2 FQNEAQ. The CDR3 runs to 13 residues. For the CDR3, the DNA is TGTGCCAGCAGCTTAACGGTCGCCGGGGAGCTGTTTTTT. It yields the protein CASSLTVAGELFF.

The chain uses TRBV5-1 and TRBJ2-1; D is undetermined. V was clipped by 4 bases and J by 4 bases, with 3 bases between them. Looked up from germline, CDR1 is SGHRS and CDR2 is YFSETQ. This CDR3 region has 11 residues. CDR3 coding DNA: TGCGCCAGCAGCCTTTACAATGAGCAGTTCTTC. It encodes CASSLYNEQFF.

Only a few counts were recorded for this clone. This chain links TRBV28 with TRBJ1-2; 7 bases are a match to TRBD1. V lost 8 bases and J lost 2; bases outside the gene matches: 11. The CDR3 loop spans 15 amino acids. Germline assignment: CDR1 MDHEN and CDR2 SYDVKM. The CDR3 coding sequence is TGTGCCAGCGATACCAGAGGGGGCGACAACTATGGCTACACCTTC. It yields the protein CASDTRGGDNYGYTF.

The gene calls are TRBV24-1 and TRBJ2-5, with 8 positions matching TRBD2. V dropped 9 bases and J dropped 3; count of bases not matched to a gene: 8. Germline V lookup: CDR1 KGHDR, CDR2 SFDVKD. This CDR3 is 14 amino acids long. CDR3 sequence: CATGGGGPEETQYF. The CDR3 DNA sequence: TGTGCCACCGGGGGCGGGGGGCCGGAAGAGACCCAGTACTTC.

The rearrangement links TRBV5-4 to TRBJ2-1; TRBD2 matches at 12 bases. The CDR3 is 15 amino acids. Trimming at V came to 2 bases and at J to 6 bases, leaving 3 bases not matched to a gene. Germline lookup yields CDR1 SGHNT and CDR2 YYREEE (reference sequence). In DNA form, the CDR3 reads TGTGCCAGCAGCTTAGCACTAGCGGGAGGCAATGAGCAGTTCTTC. It specifies CASSLALAGGNEQFF.

The chain couples TRBV29-1 to TRBJ1-1, with 9 bases identical to TRBD1. J was trimmed by 8 bases and V by 7 bases; bases with no gene match: 5. This CDR3 has 11 residues. Per germline, CDR1 SQVTM and CDR2 ANQGSEA. CDR3 in amino acids: CSGSQGAEAFF. The CDR3 DNA reads as TGCAGCGGATCACAGGGGGCGGAAGCTTTCTTT.

The table lists this clone with a few counts. The V gene is TRBV5-1, the J gene TRBJ2-1; 9 positions agree with TRBD1. With 3 bases clipped from V and 4 bases from J, the junction kept 5 bases outside the gene matches. The germline V gene encodes CDR1 SGHRS and CDR2 YFSETQ. This CDR3 contains 15 residues. CDR3 bases: TGCGCCAGCAGCTCCGGGACAGGGTTTTACAATGAGCAGTTCTTC. This translates into CASSSGTGFYNEQFF.

J is TRBJ2-2 and V is TRBV5-1; no clear D gene. The CDR3 runs to 14 residues. Germline V gene lookup returns CDR1 SGHRS and CDR2 YFSETQ. The V gene lost 4 bases and the J gene lost 3 bases, with 10 bases spanning the gap. The DNA of the CDR3 is TGCGCCAGCAGCCCCGCGCTAGACACCGGGGAGCTGTTTTTT. Amino acid sequence: CASSPALDTGELFF.

The V gene is TRBV28, the J gene TRBJ1-2, with D maybe TRBD1 (6 bases). V lost 8 bases to trimming and J lost 8 bases, with 15 bases between them. CDR3 length: 12 residues. The germline V gene has CDR1 MDHEN and CDR2 SYDVKM. CDR3 sequence: CASEGSGVGYTF. The CDR3 DNA reads TGTGCCAGCGAGGGGTCAGGGGTCGGCTACACCTTC.

V is TRBV18 and J is TRBJ1-4; D is undetermined. Trimming pared 3 bases from V and 8 bases from J, leaving 7 bases between. Germline CDR1 KGHSH, CDR2 LQKENI. This CDR3 is built from 12 residues. Here the CDR3 DNA reads TGTGCCAGCTCACCCTCCGGGGAAAAACTGTTTTTT. Translating it yields CASSPSGEKLFF.

The V and J genes are TRBV30 and TRBJ2-1, with a possible D match to TRBD2 (5 bases). V lost 1 base, J lost 4 bases, and 14 bases lay in between. The CDR3 sequence is 15 residues long. CDR1 is GTSNPN, CDR2 SVGIG, per germline (reference sequence). In DNA, the CDR3 is TGTGCCTGGAGTGGGTTAAGAGGGATTTACAATGAGCAGTTCTTC. Its protein product is CAWSGLRGIYNEQFF.

The V and J genes are TRBV27 and TRBJ2-7; maybe TRBD1 (6 bases). There are 15 residues in the CDR3. From germline, CDR1 is MNHEY and CDR2 SMNVEV (reference sequence). The germline V and J ends were trimmed by 4 bases and 2 bases, with 15 bases remaining between them. The CDR3 DNA follows: TGTGCCAGCAGTTGGTCCGGACAGCTAACCTACGAGCAGTACTTC. Translation gives CASSWSGQLTYEQYF.